These 9 T cell receptor beta chains were sequenced from one sample in a study of T cell changes during pregnancy in multiple sclerosis. Clones were sequenced by immunoSEQ multiplex PCR, and TCRdb holds only the in-frame ones, with some missing. In the table there are 45,000 to 55,000 clones, roughly 89% of which are singletons. This material consisted of peripheral blood, taken in the first trimester of pregnancy. The receptors originated from a female donor with multiple sclerosis, enrolled in a pregnancy study.

V is TRBV10-2 and J is TRBJ1-2; 8 bases are a match to TRBD1. CDR1 WSHSY and CDR2 SAAADI come from the germline V gene. The CDR3 covers 14 residues. V trimming: 2 bases; J trimming: 8 bases; junction bases outside the gene matches: 7. The CDR3 DNA reads as TGCGCCAGCAGTGAGCCGACAGGGGCGCGGGGCTACACCTTC. This encodes CASSEPTGARGYTF.

In its sample, this clone was seen once. The chain has TRBV5-1 and TRBJ1-4; no reliable D call. There are 13 residues in the CDR3. Germline V lookup: CDR1 SGHRS, CDR2 YFSETQ. V lost 0 bases and J 8 bases, leaving 8 bases between the germline ends. The CDR3 loop reads CASSLGAQEKLFF. In DNA, the CDR3 is TGCGCCAGCAGCTTGGGGGCGCAAGAAAAACTGTTTTTT.

V gene TRBV2 combines with J gene TRBJ1-2; 8 positions agree with TRBD1. CDR1 is SNHLY and CDR2 is FYNNEI in the germline V gene. Losses at the gene ends were 4 bases for V and 2 bases for J; bases not matched to a gene: 3. The CDR3 runs 14 residues. CDR3 region: CASSGQGPNYGYTF. The DNA of the CDR3 is TGTGCCAGCAGTGGACAGGGGCCGAACTATGGCTACACCTTC.

This chain joins TRBV10-3 and TRBJ1-6, with TRBD1 as a possible D gene (5 bases). This CDR3 is 16 amino acids long. In germline, CDR1 is ENHRY, CDR2 SYGVKD. Trimming shortened V by 0 bases and J by 4 bases, and 10 bases separated the two germline ends. The CDR3 is CAISESKSGYNSPLHF. CDR3 nucleotides: TGTGCCATCAGTGAGTCGAAGTCAGGGTATAATTCACCCCTCCACTTT.

The count of this clone is one. The V gene is TRBV5-6, the J gene TRBJ2-1, with D perhaps matching TRBD1 (6 bases). CDR1 and CDR2 from the germline V gene are SGHDT and YYEEEE. V was trimmed by 2 bases and J by 5 bases, leaving 14 bases between them. The CDR3 covers 15 residues. The CDR3 spells CASSFTGTHNNEQFF. DNA for the CDR3: TGTGCCAGCAGCTTTACCGGGACACACAACAATGAGCAGTTCTTC.

The chain links TRBV7-2 to TRBJ2-5, with D perhaps TRBD2 (6 bases). Per germline, CDR1 SGHTA and CDR2 FQGNSA. CDR3 size: 14 residues. V lost 2 bases and J lost 5, with 12 bases in between. The CDR3: CASSLYGGGETQYF. In DNA, the CDR3 is TGTGCCAGCAGCTTATACGGGGGTGGGGAGACCCAGTACTTC.

The J gene is TRBJ1-1, the V gene TRBV7-3; D perhaps matches TRBD1 (5 bases). This CDR3 comprises 16 residues. CDR1 and CDR2 from the germline V gene are SGHTA and FQGTGA. With 5 bases removed from V and 1 base from J, the gap between germline ends came to 17 bases. The CDR3 region has the DNA TGTGCCAGCAGCGTTGGGGGGGGGAGATGGAACACTGAAGCTTTCTTT. Residues: CASSVGGGRWNTEAFF.

This clone was detected only once. V usage is TRBV5-1 and J usage is TRBJ1-1; 7 bases match TRBD1. With 2 bases clipped from V and 0 bases from J, the junction kept 7 bases outside the gene matches. The CDR3 runs to 16 residues. Germline V gives CDR1 SGHRS, CDR2 YFSETQ. CDR3 coding DNA: TGCGCCAGCAGCTTCGCGCAGGGGGTGATGAACACTGAAGCTTTCTTT. This gives the protein CASSFAQGVMNTEAFF.

This rearrangement joins TRBV19 to TRBJ2-7; 9 bases fit TRBD1. The germline V gene has CDR1 LNHDA and CDR2 SQIVND (reference sequence). The CDR3 contains 15 residues. V shed 4 bases, J shed 3 bases, and the junction held 7 bases outside the gene matches. For the CDR3, the DNA is TGTGCCAGTAGTACCCTCTTGGGACAGGGCTACGAGCAGTACTTC. Its protein is CASSTLLGQGYEQYF.